This section outlines one T cell receptor beta chain sequence together with its context. Its antigen is currently unknown. The CDR3 loop spans 13 amino acids. V was cut by 5 bases and J by 5 bases, with 13 bases left in between. Germline assignment: CDR1 LNHNV and CDR2 YYDKDF (reference sequence). The record originates from a study of cytomegalovirus exposure and HLA in healthy donors. Notes on the study in general: As a later analysis revealed, the rate of TCR association differed by HLA locus, with DRB1 most and HLA-C fewest.

PCR used 60 Vbeta primers and 13 Jbeta primers. This table comes from immunoSEQ multiplex PCR, and its TCRdb copy is limited to in-frame clones, with some not included. The sample has some 110,000 clones; 60% to 85% are singletons. Healthy bone marrow donors made up the donor group. Sample: PBMCs. V and J are TRBV15 and TRBJ2-7; D call uncertain. The sequence derives from a male donor in good health and CMV-seronegative. As DNA, the CDR3 is TGTGCCACCAGCGATTACCAGCGAGACGAGCAGTACTTC. Amino acids: CATSDYQRDEQYF.